This TCR beta chain was retrieved from a study of CD8 T cells in ankylosing spondylitis. The CDR3 extends over 16 amino acids. Per the germline V gene, CDR1 is LGHDT and CDR2 is YNNKEL (reference sequence). V lost 1 base, J lost 7 bases, and 10 bases stayed unmatched. Points from the study as a whole: Disease-linked clones reportedly concentrated significantly in matched ankylosing spondylitis synovial fluid. Blood of patients with ankylosing spondylitis appeared to be characterized by a TCR beta motif of several highly homologous variants.

Quantitative molecular-barcoded 5'-RACE generated the TCR beta libraries. TCRdb re-called the 5' RACE reads through MiXCR, storing one row per CDR3 protein. This table has 250,000 or so distinct CDR3 sequences, 15% to 20% appearing once. This clonotype turned up a few times. The antigen is not known. V gene TRBV3-1 combines with J gene TRBJ2-4; 7 bases map to TRBD1. The sequence derives from a male donor with ankylosing spondylitis or in good health (not recorded which). Material: blood, either unsorted or a sorted T cell fraction (not recorded which). The CDR3, as DNA: TGTGCCAGCAGCCAAGTAGTTCGGGGACAGACCAACATTCAGTACTTC. Protein sequence: CASSQVVRGQTNIQYF.